Listed below are T cell receptor beta chains from one sample, sequenced in a study of blood T cell repertoires in COVID-19. Only in-frame clones appear in the TCRdb table, and some are missing; sequencing was by immunoSEQ multiplex PCR. The data hold a few hundred thousand clones, with 85% to 90% observed a single time. The source material was PBMCs or T cells enriched from blood (not recorded which). All receptors derive from a man aged 40-50 years who had recovered from COVID-19. CDR3s include the opening cysteine and the closing phenylalanine or tryptophan.

V	length	J	CDR3
TRBV18	15	TRBJ1-1	CASSPTRELLTEAFF
TRBV9	17	TRBJ2-3	CASSTEGAGGSTDTQYF
TRBV27	17	TRBJ2-6	CASSLGQDHSGANVLTF
TRBV24-1	14	TRBJ2-3	CATVSGRATDTQYF
TRBV4-1	18	TRBJ1-2	CASSHLGMRGQAVYGYTF
TRBV9	16	TRBJ2-5	CASSVLPDMSGETQYF
TRBV4-2	19	TRBJ2-3	CASSQARVGGPGVPDTQYF
TRBV28	15	TRBJ2-7	CASSVTGTGDYEQYF
TRBV6-5	15	TRBJ2-5	CATRDRGWAGETQYF
TRBV25-1	15	TRBJ1-1	CASSKLGSMNTEAFF
TRBV19	15	TRBJ2-7	CASSIMGQGTYEQYF
TRBV6-1	15	TRBJ1-5	CASSEYQGYNQPQHF
TRBV10-2	15	TRBJ1-5	CASRGEGVSNQPQHF
TRBV19	15	TRBJ1-6	CASSIGQRYNSPLHF
TRBV11-3	13	TRBJ2-5	CASSSRGQETQYF
TRBV27	16	TRBJ1-2	CASSPHLGAESNGYTF
TRBV5-4	15	TRBJ1-6	CASSLALAGGSPLHF
TRBV11-1	16	TRBJ2-4	CASSLVGQSAKNIQYF
TRBV15	13	TRBJ2-5	CATSTTRDSVRDF
TRBV28	15	TRBJ2-5	CASSRRENRQETQYF
TRBV28	14	TRBJ1-4	CASSRTPTNEKLFF
TRBV19	14	TRBJ1-5	CASSQGNPSQPQHF
TRBV20-1	10	TRBJ2-7	CSATVYEQYF
TRBV6-2/TRBV6-3	16	TRBJ1-3	CASSPGQGANGNTIYF
TRBV19	12	TRBJ1-2	CASSMDSYGYTF
TRBV18	14	TRBJ1-1	CASSPDRMNTEAFF
TRBV7-3	16	TRBJ2-3	CASSLAGASSTDTQYF
TRBV27	17	TRBJ2-1	CASSLSRTSVGHNEQFF
TRBV9	17	TRBJ1-3	CASSGGQLIRSGNTIYF
TRBV28	16	TRBJ2-1	CASSLVGLAGFREQFF
TRBV10-3	13	TRBJ2-3	CARAGSSTDTQYF
TRBV7-2	14	TRBJ2-1	CASSLSGSYNEQFF
TRBV7-9	15	TRBJ1-2	CASSSPDRGLDGYTF
TRBV11-2	16	TRBJ1-3	CASSLGRTGSGNTIYF
TRBV28	14	TRBJ1-1	CASSLGGAVTEAFF
TRBV19	16	TRBJ2-1	CASKRAGGASYNEQFF
TRBV7-3	14	TRBJ1-1	CASSLARENTEAFF
TRBV6-5	14	TRBJ2-5	CASSFERIVETQYF
TRBV19	14	TRBJ2-2	CASRVGGDTGELFF
TRBV6-1	16	TRBJ1-5	CASSAFTGVRDQPQHF
TRBV4-1	15	TRBJ2-7	CASSQDLGQSYEQYF
TRBV28	14	TRBJ2-1	CASNTGFSYNEQFF